This T cell receptor (beta chain) was identified during a study of shared clonotypes between healthy human individuals. About the study: The cohort comprised a couple of women and a few men. Their ages spanned 18 to 49 years.

Method: immunoSEQ multiplex PCR; TCRdb's copy keeps in-frame clones and lacks some. The sample includes about 600,000 clones, 95% to 96% seen only once; the top ten take 0.11%. The CDR3 runs to 15 residues. Looked up from germline, CDR1 is SGDLS and CDR2 is YYNGEE. General study findings and limits: Represented genetic and exposure-history diversity was restricted by having few donors.

A note on this clone: The antigen remains undetermined. One end of the junction fails to match germline, which may point to a read error.

As defined, naive CD8 cells were CD45RO-negative and positively selected for CCR7, with terminally differentiated effector memory CD45RA+ cells excluded. The sequence came from a woman under 40 in good health. The chain recombines TRBV9 with TRBJ2-5, with 8 bases fitting TRBD1. Sequencing was carried out using naive CD8+ T cells sorted from blood. This CDR3 reads CASSATGARREIQYF. The CDR3 region has the DNA TGTGCCAGCAGCGCGACAGGGGCGAGGCGCGAGATCCAGTACTTC. Full variable domain (rest looked up from reference TRBV9 and TRBJ2-5): DSGVTQTPKHLITATGQRVTLRCSPRSGDLSVYWYQQSLDQGLQFLIQYYNGEERAKGNILERFSAQQFPDLHSELNLSSLELGDSALYFCASSATGARREIQYFGPGTRLLVL.